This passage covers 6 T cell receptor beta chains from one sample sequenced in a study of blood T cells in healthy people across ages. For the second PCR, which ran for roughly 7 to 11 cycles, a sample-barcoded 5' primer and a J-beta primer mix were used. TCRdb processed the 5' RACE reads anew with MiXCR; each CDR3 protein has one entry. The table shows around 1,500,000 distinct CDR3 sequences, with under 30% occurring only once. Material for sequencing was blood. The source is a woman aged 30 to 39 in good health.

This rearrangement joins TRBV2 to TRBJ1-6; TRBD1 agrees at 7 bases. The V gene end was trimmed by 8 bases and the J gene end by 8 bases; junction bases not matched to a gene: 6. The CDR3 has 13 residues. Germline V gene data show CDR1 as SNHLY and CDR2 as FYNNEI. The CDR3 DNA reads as TGTGCCAGCGGGCCGGACAGGTATTCACCCCTCCACTTT. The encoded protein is CASGPDRYSPLHF.

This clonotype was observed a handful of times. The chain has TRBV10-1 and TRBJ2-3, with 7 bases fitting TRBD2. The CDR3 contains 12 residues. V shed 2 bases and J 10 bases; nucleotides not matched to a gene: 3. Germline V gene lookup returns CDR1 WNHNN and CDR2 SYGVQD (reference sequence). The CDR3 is CASSEGRGAQYF. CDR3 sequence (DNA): TGCGCCAGCAGTGAGGGGAGGGGTGCGCAGTATTTT.

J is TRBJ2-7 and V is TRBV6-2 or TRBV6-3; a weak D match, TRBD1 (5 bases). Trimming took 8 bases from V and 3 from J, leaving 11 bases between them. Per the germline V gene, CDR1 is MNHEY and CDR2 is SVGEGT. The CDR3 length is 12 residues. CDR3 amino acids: CASQQTDYEQYF. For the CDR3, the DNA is TGTGCCAGCCAGCAGACAGACTACGAGCAGTACTTC.

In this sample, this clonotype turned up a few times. CDR3 sequence (DNA): TGTGCCACCAGCAGAGATTACTCAGGGGGCGAGCAGTACTTC. Its translation is CATSRDYSGGEQYF. The chain is built from TRBV15 and TRBJ2-7; 7 positions match TRBD1. This CDR3 contains 14 residues. Trimming took 0 bases from V and 6 from J; bases not matched to a gene: 5. Germline V CDR1 and CDR2: LNHNV, YYDKDF (reference sequence).

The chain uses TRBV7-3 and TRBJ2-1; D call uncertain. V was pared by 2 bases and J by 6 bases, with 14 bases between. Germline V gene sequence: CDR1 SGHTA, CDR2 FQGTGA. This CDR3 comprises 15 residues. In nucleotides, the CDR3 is TGTGCCAGCAGCTTATCTGGGTCAGGTGGCAATGAGCAGTTCTTC. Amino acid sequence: CASSLSGSGGNEQFF.

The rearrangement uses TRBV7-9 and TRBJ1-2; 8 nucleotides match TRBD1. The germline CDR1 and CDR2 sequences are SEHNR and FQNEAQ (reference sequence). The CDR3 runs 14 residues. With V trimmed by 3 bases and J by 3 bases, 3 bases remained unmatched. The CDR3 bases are TGTGCCAGCAGCTTGACAGGGGCGGACTATGGCTACACCTTC. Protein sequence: CASSLTGADYGYTF. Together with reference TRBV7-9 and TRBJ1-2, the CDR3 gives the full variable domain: DTGVSQNPRHKITKRGQNVTFRCDPISEHNRLYWYRQTLGQGPEFLTYFQNEAQLEKSRLLSDRFSAERPKGSFSTLEIQRTEQGDSAMYLCASSLTGADYGYTFGSGTRLTVV.